One and the same sample provided the 11 T cell receptor beta chains below, sequenced in a study of Graves' ophthalmopathy and Graves' hyperthyroidism. The sequenced template was RNA, covering the TCR beta CDR3 region. HTBI primers were employed in first-round RT-PCR, then a second-round multiplex PCR followed. TCRdb reanalysed the multiplex PCR reads using MiXCR and keeps one entry per CDR3 protein. The sample holds over a million distinct CDR3 sequences; about 40% are singletons and the top ten take 8.5% to 14%. Sequencing was performed on peripheral blood or thyroid tissue (not recorded which). These receptors originate from an adult man with Graves' hyperthyroidism.

This clonotype was observed a few times. The chain recombines TRBV6-2 or TRBV6-3 with TRBJ2-5; 10 bases are a match to TRBD1. V lost 7 bases to trimming and J lost 5 bases; unmatched junction nucleotides: 7. Looked up from germline, CDR1 is MNHEY and CDR2 is SVGEGT. CDR3 length: 14 amino acids. The CDR3 DNA is TGTGCCAGCATGCGGACAGGGGGGACGGAGACCCAGTACTTC. Its translation is CASMRTGGTETQYF.

This clonotype occurred a few times. The gene calls are TRBV18 and TRBJ2-5; D unclear. V was trimmed by 1 base and J by 4 bases, leaving 7 bases between them. Germline CDR1 is KGHSH and CDR2 is LQKENI. This CDR3 is 13 amino acids long. In DNA form, the CDR3 reads TGTGCCAGCTCACCACAAGCTCTAGAGACCCAGTACTTC. Translation: CASSPQALETQYF.

The chain has TRBV11-2 and TRBJ2-7, with 8 bases fitting TRBD1. Germline loops: CDR1 SGHAT, CDR2 FQNNGV. The trim removed 5 bases at V and 3 bases at J, leaving 12 bases unmatched. The CDR3 is 16 amino acids. The CDR3 bases are TGTGCCAGCAGCCCCCAAGTGGCAGGGGGCCTCTACGAGCAGTACTTC. Its protein is CASSPQVAGGLYEQYF. Based on the CDR3 plus reference TRBV11-2 and TRBJ2-7, the full variable domain is EAGVAQSPRYKIIEKRQSVAFWCNPISGHATLYWYQQILGQGPKLLIQFQNNGVVDDSQLPKDRFSAERLKGVDSTLKIQPAKLEDSAVYLCASSPQVAGGLYEQYFGPGTRLTVT.

This clonotype was found many times. CDR3 sequence (DNA): TGCGCCAGCAGCGACAAAACCCGGGGGGAAAATTCACCCCTCCACTTT. It encodes CASSDKTRGENSPLHF. The chain employs TRBV5-1 and TRBJ1-6; D is perhaps TRBD1 (5 bases). The CDR3 sequence is 16 residues long. Trimming took 4 bases from V and 7 from J, leaving 18 bases between them. The germline V gene has CDR1 SGHRS and CDR2 YFSETQ.

In its sample, this clonotype was seen many times. V is TRBV7-2 and J is TRBJ1-4, with D unresolved. The V end was cut by 1 base, the J end by 7 bases, with 7 bases between. The V gene's germline CDR1 is SGHTA and CDR2 FQGNSA. This CDR3 region has 13 residues. CDR3 in DNA: TGTGCCAGCAGCTTAGTCCCTGGTGAAAAACTGTTTTTT. This codes for CASSLVPGEKLFF.

V and J are TRBV29-1 and TRBJ1-1; the D is unclear. The V end was cut by 0 bases, the J end by 7 bases, with 9 bases between. The germline CDR1 and CDR2 sequences are SQVTM and ANQGSEA. The CDR3 extends over 12 amino acids. CDR3 DNA: TGCAGCGTTGAAGATCGGGGATATGAAGCTTTCTTT. As protein: CSVEDRGYEAFF.

This clonotype was detected a few times. This chain uses TRBV19 with TRBJ2-6; D is uncertain. This CDR3 comprises 17 residues. The V end was cut by 1 base, the J end by 3 bases, with 13 bases between. Germline-derived CDR1 and CDR2 are LNHDA and SQIVND (reference sequence). The CDR3 nucleotides read TGTGCCAGTAGTATAGGGAGTCGGCCGGGTGGGGCCAACGTCCTGACTTTC. It codes for CASSIGSRPGGANVLTF.

This clonotype was counted ten times or more. The chain joins TRBV20-1 to TRBJ1-5; a weak D match, TRBD1 (6 bases). The CDR3 contains 15 residues. Germline CDR1 reads DFQATT; CDR2 reads SNEGSKA (reference sequence). Trimming took off 5 bases at V and 1 base at J, with 15 bases between the two ends. The CDR3 sequence: CSAAFSQGSNQPQHF. The CDR3 nucleotides are TGCAGTGCTGCCTTTTCGCAGGGGAGCAATCAGCCCCAGCATTTT.

Comment on this clonotype: A much larger clonotype is one base distant, so this may be a read error. The chain has TRBV7-2 and TRBJ2-5, with D maybe TRBD2 (6 bases). CDR1 is SGHTA and CDR2 is FQGNSA in the germline V gene. The CDR3 has 16 amino acids. Trimming stripped 5 bases from V and 4 bases from J, with 20 bases between. Here the CDR3 reads CASSQRFSGIRETQYF. DNA of the CDR3: TGTGCCAGCAGCCAGAGGTTTAGCGGTATTCGAGAGACCCAGTACTTC.

V and J are TRBV10-3 and TRBJ1-2; no clear D gene. Germline lookup yields CDR1 ENHRY and CDR2 SYGVKD. The CDR3 loop spans 13 amino acids. Trimming left V 2 bases short and J 8 bases short, with 12 bases between. The CDR3 sequence: CAISERSGRGYTF. CDR3 nucleotides: TGTGCCATCAGTGAGAGGTCCGGACGGGGCTACACCTTC.

This clonotype was observed a few times. The chain has TRBV29-1 and TRBJ2-1, with D possibly TRBD2 on 5 matching bases. The CDR3 contains 10 residues. V lost 5 bases to trimming and J lost 10 bases, with 9 bases between them. CDR1 is SQVTM, CDR2 ANQGSEA, per germline. The DNA of the CDR3 is TGCAGCGTTCACCGACTAGAGCAGTTCTTC. Its translation is CSVHRLEQFF.